What follows are 26 T cell receptor beta chains derived from one specimen sequenced in a study of OX40 agonist ivuxolimab in advanced cancers. TCRdb keeps only in-frame clones here, not all; method: immunoSEQ multiplex PCR. The table records over 15,000 clones, around 80% of them present only once. Material: CD4+ or CD8+ T cells sorted from blood, obtained in a trial of the OX40 agonist ivuxolimab. Receptors were obtained from an adult with an advanced solid tumor such as melanoma, head and neck, liver or kidney cancer.

The gene calls are TRBV5-5 and TRBJ2-7; TRBD2 might be the D (6 bases). Trimming left V 4 bases short and J 5 bases short, with 16 bases between. Looked up from germline, CDR1 is SGHKS and CDR2 is YYEKEE (reference sequence). This CDR3 has 14 amino acids. The CDR3 loop is CASSPGLRRNEQYF. CDR3 bases: TGTGCCAGCAGCCCGGGACTTCGCAGGAACGAGCAGTACTTC.

This clone was seen just once. In nucleotides, the CDR3 is TGTGCCAGCAGCCCAACAACAGATACGCAGTATTTT. Its translation: CASSPTTDTQYF. The chain employs TRBV4-2 and TRBJ2-3; D gene ambiguous. The V gene lost 4 bases and the J gene lost 3 bases, with 5 bases spanning the gap. This CDR3 spans 12 amino acids. Germline V gene data show CDR1 as LGHNA and CDR2 as YNFKEQ.

The chain carries TRBV6-1 and TRBJ2-7, with D hard to call. V shed 11 bases and J shed 6 bases, with 20 bases lying between them. CDR1 and CDR2 (germline): MNHNS, SASEGT. This CDR3 has 13 amino acids. The CDR3 DNA is TGTGCCCATTGTCCGGACGAATGGGGCGAGCAGTACTTC. Translating gives CAHCPDEWGEQYF.

V gene TRBV5-1 combines with J gene TRBJ2-2; TRBD1 or TRBD2 may be the D gene (5 bases each). Germline V gene lookup returns CDR1 SGHRS and CDR2 YFSETQ. The CDR3 has 14 residues. Trimming shortened V by 2 bases and J by 4 bases, and 9 bases separated the two germline ends. CDR3 sequence: CASSFVGTTGELFF. The DNA for the CDR3 is TGCGCCAGCAGCTTTGTCGGGACCACCGGGGAGCTGTTTTTT.

The chain couples TRBV19 to TRBJ2-7; 7 bases fit TRBD1. V lost 5 bases, J lost 3 bases, and 1 base stayed unmatched. The CDR3 contains 12 residues. The germline V gene has CDR1 LNHDA and CDR2 SQIVND (reference sequence). CDR3 DNA sequence: TGTGCCAGTAGTGGGACAGACTACGAGCAGTACTTC. Amino acids: CASSGTDYEQYF.

The chain joins TRBV19 to TRBJ2-7, with D possibly matching TRBD2 (6 bases). V shed 7 bases and J shed 2 bases, with 12 bases lying between them. The CDR3 sequence is 13 residues long. CDR1 is LNHDA, CDR2 SQIVND, per germline (reference sequence). Written as DNA, the CDR3 is TGTGCCAGTAAGCCGGAGGGCCCCTACGAGCAGTACTTC. Translated, it gives CASKPEGPYEQYF. The complete variable domain, with remaining parts taken from reference TRBV19 and TRBJ2-7, reads DGGITQSPKYLFRKEGQNVTLSCEQNLNHDAMYWYRQDPGQGLRLIYYSQIVNDFQKGDIAEGYSVSREKKESFPLTVTSAQKNPTAFYLCASKPEGPYEQYFGPGTRLTVT.

This chain uses TRBV6-5 with TRBJ2-6; D gene uncertain. Trimming took off 4 bases at V and 6 bases at J, with 13 bases between the two ends. Germline V gene lookup returns CDR1 MNHEY and CDR2 SVGAGI. This CDR3 has 15 amino acids. CDR3: CASSSPTDTANVLTF. In nucleotides, the CDR3 is TGTGCCAGCAGTTCCCCTACAGATACGGCCAACGTCCTGACTTTC.

The V gene is TRBV2, the J gene TRBJ2-5, with D tentatively TRBD1 or TRBD2 (5 bases each). The CDR3 covers 14 residues. The V gene lost 3 bases and the J gene lost 7 bases, with 15 bases spanning the gap. Germline CDR1 reads SNHLY; CDR2 reads FYNNEI. The CDR3 coding sequence is TGTGCCAGCAGTGATCCCCGCGGTGGGGGGACCCAGTACTTC. Amino acids: CASSDPRGGGTQYF.

The rearrangement joins TRBV30 to TRBJ2-6; no definite D call. CDR3 size: 14 residues. Trimming took off 7 bases at V and 0 bases at J, with 10 bases between the two ends. Per germline, CDR1 GTSNPN and CDR2 SVGIG (reference sequence). The CDR3 region has the DNA TGTGCCTCCCCACGGGCCTCTGGGGCCAACGTCCTGACTTTC. It translates to CASPRASGANVLTF.

V and J are TRBV7-2 and TRBJ1-2; D perhaps matches TRBD1 (5 bases). Looked up from germline, CDR1 is SGHTA and CDR2 is FQGNSA. Trimming pared 0 bases from V and 4 bases from J, leaving 15 bases between. The CDR3 is 16 amino acids. In DNA, the CDR3 is TGTGCCAGCAGCTTAGCGTCTACCGGGACGTCCTATGGCTACACCTTC. Translation gives CASSLASTGTSYGYTF.

The V and J genes are TRBV5-3 and TRBJ2-7; 15 bases match TRBD2. TRBV5-3 is filed as an ORF, its function uncertain. This CDR3 is 18 amino acids long. The ends lost 0 bases at V and 2 bases at J; junction bases unmatched: 6. The CDR3 loop is CARSLAGLAGGSPYEQYF. The CDR3 DNA is TGTGCCAGAAGCTTGGCGGGACTAGCGGGAGGATCCCCCTACGAGCAGTACTTC.

This clone was observed a few times. The chain joins TRBV11-2 to TRBJ1-2; TRBD1 might be the D (6 bases). The ends were cut back, 5 bases at V and 6 bases at J, with 19 bases in the middle. This CDR3 has 15 amino acids. Looked up from germline, CDR1 is SGHAT and CDR2 is FQNNGV. The chain's CDR3 is CASSLDLGQGHGYTF. The CDR3 DNA reads as TGTGCCAGCAGCCTGGACCTGGGGCAGGGGCATGGCTACACCTTC.

The V gene is TRBV30, the J gene TRBJ1-4; TRBD1 matches at 12 bases. V lost 2 bases and J lost 6; bases outside the gene matches: 4. The CDR3 spans 15 residues. Germline assignment: CDR1 GTSNPN and CDR2 SVGIG (reference sequence). The chain's CDR3 is CAWSKGTGGHEKLFF. DNA of the CDR3: TGTGCCTGGAGTAAAGGGACAGGGGGCCATGAAAAACTGTTTTTT.

The gene calls are TRBV6-4 and TRBJ2-6; D gene ambiguous. The germline V gene encodes CDR1 MRHNA and CDR2 SNTAGT. The CDR3 consists of 15 residues. Trimming stripped 5 bases from V and 5 bases from J, with 13 bases between. CDR3 in amino acids: CASSQRQSRANVLTF. The CDR3 DNA follows: TGTGCCAGCAGTCAACGACAAAGTCGGGCCAACGTCCTGACTTTC.

This rearrangement joins TRBV5-1 to TRBJ2-7; the match to TRBD2 covers 9 bases. Per the germline V gene, CDR1 is SGHRS and CDR2 is YFSETQ. This CDR3 spans 14 amino acids. Trimming cost V 2 bases and J 7 bases; bases outside gene matches: 7. CDR3: CASSFEAGGREQYF. The CDR3 DNA reads TGCGCCAGCAGCTTTGAAGCGGGAGGACGAGAGCAGTACTTC.

Only one count was recorded for this clone. V is TRBV5-1 and J is TRBJ2-7; 7 bases agree with TRBD1. Per the germline V gene, CDR1 is SGHRS and CDR2 is YFSETQ. Germline trimming cut 6 bases from V and 2 bases from J; bases unmatched to any gene: 8. The CDR3 extends over 14 amino acids. CDR3 residues: CASNRGGSTYEQYF. The CDR3 bases are TGCGCCAGCAACCGAGGGGGCTCCACCTACGAGCAGTACTTC. Full variable domain (missing parts from reference TRBV5-1 and TRBJ2-7): KAGVTQTPRYLIKTRGQQVTLSCSPISGHRSVSWYQQTPGQGLQFLFEYFSETQRNKGNFPGRFSGRQFSNSRSEMNVSTLELGDSALYLCASNRGGSTYEQYFGPGTRLTVT.

The J gene is TRBJ2-1, the V gene TRBV7-2; a weak D match, TRBD2 (5 bases). V lost 5 bases and J lost 5, with 22 bases in between. The CDR3 covers 17 residues. Germline V gene lookup returns CDR1 SGHTA and CDR2 FQGNSA. CDR3 loop: CASSPTQTRGFDNEQFF. CDR3 DNA sequence: TGTGCCAGCAGCCCTACCCAGACCCGGGGATTTGACAATGAGCAGTTCTTC.

This clone was seen only a few times. The chain combines TRBV5-4 with TRBJ2-5, with D possibly TRBD2 on 5 matching bases. V was clipped by 4 bases and J by 2 bases, with 12 bases between them. The CDR3 is 14 residues long. Germline V CDR1 and CDR2: SGHNT, YYREEE (reference sequence). The CDR3 reads CASSAAGGQETQYF. The CDR3 nucleotides are TGTGCCAGCAGCGCCGCGGGCGGTCAAGAGACCCAGTACTTC.

This clone has only one observation. J is TRBJ2-7 and V is TRBV2, with 8 bases fitting TRBD2. V was clipped by 7 bases and J by 3 bases; unmatched bases: 8. Germline lookup yields CDR1 SNHLY and CDR2 FYNNEI. This CDR3 comprises 14 residues. CDR3 sequence: CASKAGTRYYEQYF. DNA for the CDR3: TGTGCCAGCAAAGCGGGGACTAGGTACTACGAGCAGTACTTC. The full variable domain, rest sourced from reference TRBV2 and TRBJ2-7, is EPEVTQTPSHQVTQMGQEVILRCVPISNHLYFYWYRQILGQKVEFLVSFYNNEISEKSEIFDDQFSVERPDGSNFTLKIRSTKLEDSAMYFCASKAGTRYYEQYFGPGTRLTVT.

The V gene is TRBV19, the J gene TRBJ2-5; 10 nucleotides match TRBD1. V lost 4 bases, J lost 6 bases, and 8 bases stayed unmatched. This CDR3 region has 15 residues. Germline CDR1 is LNHDA and CDR2 is SQIVND (reference sequence). The CDR3 nucleotides read TGTGCCAGTAGTAAGGGACAGGGGAGTACGAAGACCCAGTACTTC. Protein product: CASSKGQGSTKTQYF.

This chain joins TRBV7-9 and TRBJ1-4; D remains unclear. The CDR3 is made up of 13 amino acids. V was shortened by 1 base and J by 8 bases, with 8 bases between the two germline ends. The germline V gene has CDR1 SEHNR and CDR2 FQNEAQ (reference sequence). Here the CDR3 DNA reads TGTGCCAGCAGCTTAGGGATGGGGGAAAAACTGTTTTTT. It yields the protein CASSLGMGEKLFF.

The V and J genes are TRBV4-3 and TRBJ2-1, with 8 bases lining up with TRBD1. The CDR3 loop spans 15 amino acids. V was clipped by 4 bases and J by 5 bases; unmatched bases: 7. The germline V gene encodes CDR1 LGHNA and CDR2 YSLEER. CDR3 region: CASSPWQGANNEQFF. The CDR3 bases are TGCGCCAGCAGCCCTTGGCAGGGGGCCAACAATGAGCAGTTCTTC.

V and J are TRBV7-9 and TRBJ1-1, with D unclear. Germline lookup yields CDR1 SEHNR and CDR2 FQNEAQ (reference sequence). V lost 2 bases and J lost 1, with 11 bases in between. CDR3 length equals 15 residues. The CDR3 protein is CASSLRVGTNTEAFF. The DNA of the CDR3 is TGTGCCAGCAGCTTAAGGGTAGGAACGAACACTGAAGCTTTCTTT.

J is TRBJ2-2 and V is TRBV30; D is uncertain. This CDR3 contains 13 residues. CDR1 and CDR2 (germline): GTSNPN, SVGIG (reference sequence). V was shortened by 0 bases and J by 5 bases, with 7 bases between the two germline ends. This CDR3 reads CAWSVERTGELFF. Written as DNA, the CDR3 is TGTGCCTGGAGTGTAGAGCGAACCGGGGAGCTGTTTTTT.

This clone came up a few times. This chain connects TRBV15 to TRBJ1-1; D unclear. V lost 0 bases to trimming and J lost 6 bases, with 8 bases between them. Per the germline V gene, CDR1 is LNHNV and CDR2 is YYDKDF (reference sequence). This CDR3 has 13 amino acids. The DNA for the CDR3 is TGTGCCACCAGCAGAGATCCCCAGGCTGAAGCTTTCTTT. It codes for CATSRDPQAEAFF.

The chain employs TRBV4-1 and TRBJ2-7; no clear D gene. The CDR3 has 14 residues. Germline CDR1 reads MGHRA; CDR2 reads YSYEKL. Trimming cost V 2 bases and J 2 bases, with 10 bases left between them. CDR3 protein: CASSQQTGPYEQYF. The CDR3 coding sequence is TGCGCCAGCAGCCAACAGACCGGACCCTACGAGCAGTACTTC.